One sample yielded the 15 T cell receptor beta chains listed below, sequenced in a study of shared clonotypes between healthy human individuals. TCRdb's table, derived via immunoSEQ multiplex PCR, lists solely in-frame clones and lacks some. The top ten clones hold about 0.41% of a sample with 2 million to 2.5 million clones, just over 90% of them seen once. Sequences were obtained from naive CD4+ T cells from PBMCs. As to subset: CD45RA+ positively selected. Receptors originate from a man aged 18-30 years in good health. Some clones in this sample may be carry-over from other donors' samples.

The chain employs TRBV5-6 and TRBJ2-3; 10 nucleotides agree with TRBD2. Trimming took 5 bases from V and 3 from J; bases not matched to a gene: 3. Per germline, CDR1 SGHDT and CDR2 YYEEEE. This CDR3 contains 14 residues. CDR3 bases: TGTGCCAGCAGTCTAGCGGGAGTAACAGATACGCAGTATTTT. Protein sequence: CASSLAGVTDTQYF.

J is TRBJ1-2 and V is TRBV11-2, with TRBD1 as a possible D gene (6 bases). V dropped 1 base and J dropped 6 bases, with 18 bases sitting between them. The length of the CDR3 is 16 residues. Germline assignment: CDR1 SGHAT and CDR2 FQNNGV. The CDR3 DNA reads as TGTGCCAGCAGCTTAGCCCCAGGGGCGGTCTTCGATGGCTACACCTTC. Translation: CASSLAPGAVFDGYTF.

The rearrangement links TRBV5-4 to TRBJ2-2; the match to TRBD2 covers 14 bases. Per germline, CDR1 SGHNT and CDR2 YYREEE (reference sequence). V shed 3 bases, J shed 8 bases, and the junction held 12 bases outside the gene matches. This CDR3 is built from 18 residues. In DNA form, the CDR3 reads TGTGCCAGCAGCTCACCGGGACTAGCGGGAGTCCGGCGGGGGGAGCTGTTTTTT. Translated: CASSSPGLAGVRRGELFF.

J is TRBJ2-7 and V is TRBV28; D is uncertain. The V end was cut by 4 bases, the J end by 9 bases, with 10 bases between. The CDR3 loop spans 11 amino acids. In germline, CDR1 is MDHEN, CDR2 SYDVKM. CDR3: CASSSGFGQYF. CDR3 bases: TGTGCCAGCAGTTCCGGATTTGGGCAGTACTTC.

V usage is TRBV18 and J usage is TRBJ2-7; 7 bases line up with TRBD1. Trimming cost V 5 bases and J 1 base; bases outside gene matches: 8. Germline CDR1 reads KGHSH; CDR2 reads LQKENI. The length of the CDR3 is 15 residues. This CDR3 reads CASSSRTGLSYEQYF. CDR3 DNA sequence: TGTGCCAGCTCAAGCCGGACAGGCCTGTCCTACGAGCAGTACTTC.

This sequence joins TRBV9 and TRBJ2-1; 12 bases are shared with TRBD2. This CDR3 is built from 15 residues. CDR1 is SGDLS, CDR2 YYNGEE, per germline. Losses at the gene ends were 1 base for V and 7 bases for J; bases not matched to a gene: 3. The CDR3 reads CASSVTSGRMNEQFF. CDR3 coding DNA: TGTGCCAGCAGCGTAACTAGCGGGAGGATGAATGAGCAGTTCTTC.

Concerning this clone itself: The same CDR3 arises from other DNA sequences in this sample as well. The chain is built from TRBV7-3 and TRBJ2-1; 11 bases are shared with TRBD2. V lost 5 bases, J lost 6 bases, and 3 bases stayed unmatched. The CDR3 sequence is 14 residues long. Germline CDR1 SGHTA, CDR2 FQGTGA. CDR3 sequence (DNA): TGTGCCAGCAGCCCCGGACTAGCGGGCAATGAGCAGTTCTTC. Amino acids: CASSPGLAGNEQFF.

The genes are TRBV7-3 and TRBJ2-1, with D possibly matching TRBD1 (7 bases). CDR1 is SGHTA and CDR2 is FQGTGA in the germline V gene. The CDR3 loop spans 13 amino acids. The V end lost 5 bases, the J end lost 11 bases, and 16 bases lay between the germline ends. CDR3 amino acids: CASSQGDSGQQFF. The CDR3 DNA sequence: TGTGCCAGCAGCCAAGGGGACAGCGGGCAGCAGTTCTTC.

The chain carries TRBV30 and TRBJ1-5; 9 bases are shared with TRBD1. Germline V lookup: CDR1 GTSNPN, CDR2 SVGIG (reference sequence). V shed 4 bases, J shed 7 bases, and the junction held 5 bases outside the gene matches. This CDR3 is 13 amino acids long. The CDR3 DNA reads TGTGCCTGGACCCCGGGACAGGGCCAGCCCCAGCATTTT. Translating gives CAWTPGQGQPQHF.

This clone was observed once. Distinct nucleotide sequences in the sample also encode this CDR3. CDR3 nucleotides: TGCGCCAGCAGCTTAGGCACCAGCTCCTACAATGAGCAGTTCTTC. It codes for CASSLGTSSYNEQFF. The rearrangement links TRBV5-1 to TRBJ2-1; D call uncertain. Trimming stripped 2 bases from V and 0 bases from J, with 9 bases between. The CDR3 is 15 amino acids. Germline CDR1 reads SGHRS; CDR2 reads YFSETQ.

The chain couples TRBV18 to TRBJ1-2; 9 bases are a match to TRBD1. Germline values: CDR1 KGHSH, CDR2 LQKENI. After removal of 2 bases from V and 7 bases from J, the junction contained 14 bases not matched to a gene. This CDR3 has 17 residues. CDR3 region: CASSPLNRGRGYGGYTF. In DNA, the CDR3 is TGTGCCAGCTCACCATTAAACAGGGGGCGTGGATATGGTGGCTACACCTTC.

This chain joins TRBV7-2 and TRBJ2-7, with 8 positions matching TRBD2. The CDR3 consists of 15 residues. The ends lost 1 base at V and 5 bases at J; junction bases unmatched: 7. Germline V lookup: CDR1 SGHTA, CDR2 FQGNSA. CDR3 in DNA: TGTGCCAGCAGCTTAGGGCTAGCGGGCGGGAACGAGCAGTACTTC. As protein: CASSLGLAGGNEQYF.

As concerns this clone: Other nucleotide sequences in the sample specify the same CDR3. The chain joins TRBV5-1 to TRBJ1-3, with no clear D. This CDR3 contains 15 residues. V was shortened by 0 bases and J by 0 bases, with 7 bases between the two germline ends. From germline, CDR1 is SGHRS and CDR2 YFSETQ. CDR3 sequence reads: CASSLALGSGNTIYF. In DNA, the CDR3 is TGCGCCAGCAGCTTGGCCTTGGGCTCTGGAAACACCATATATTTT.

The sample holds one count of this clone. This rearrangement joins TRBV14 to TRBJ1-1; D is possibly TRBD1 (6 bases). Trimming took off 4 bases at V and 5 bases at J, with 17 bases between the two ends. CDR3 length: 15 amino acids. Looked up from germline, CDR1 is SGHDN and CDR2 is FVKESK. The CDR3 DNA reads as TGTGCCAGCAGCCCACGGGGTCAGGGGAGGACTGAAGCTTTCTTT. Its protein is CASSPRGQGRTEAFF.

The gene calls are TRBV5-4 and TRBJ2-7; the match to TRBD1 covers 10 bases. The V gene's germline CDR1 is SGHNT and CDR2 YYREEE (reference sequence). There are 17 residues in the CDR3. V shed 0 bases and J 4 bases; nucleotides not matched to a gene: 10. The CDR3 reads CASSLAFFRTGGYEQYF. As DNA, the CDR3 is TGTGCCAGCAGCTTGGCTTTTTTTCGGACAGGGGGTTACGAGCAGTACTTC.